The present entry profiles one T cell receptor beta chain with its context. As originally analysed: Estimates of nucleated cell counts were drawn from the amplification of reference gene primers. The method was immunoSEQ multiplex PCR; TCRdb's version includes in-frame clones alone and lacks a portion of them. The D gene and trimming were derived from the DNA, and the V and J assignments and clone size from that table. The sample shows about 280,000 clones, about 89% of them seen only once. This CDR3 contains 17 residues. CDR1 and CDR2 from the germline V gene are SGHNT and YYREEE (reference sequence). V lost 4 bases to trimming and J lost 6 bases; unmatched junction nucleotides: 12. The data derive from a study of blood T cell repertoires in COVID-19. Study summary: Sources were T cells, B-cell-depleted T cells, or PBMCs; the material itself was cDNA or gDNA.

Sample: peripheral blood. This sequence joins TRBV5-4 and TRBJ2-7; the match to TRBD2 covers 14 bases. This TCR was recovered from a man in his fifties or sixties with acute or convalescent COVID-19. The CDR3 region is CASSTTSGGAFGAEQYF. CDR3 nucleotides: TGTGCCAGCAGCACGACTAGCGGGGGGGCCTTCGGGGCCGAGCAGTACTTC.